These 10 T cell receptor beta chains share one sample of origin, sequenced in a study of T cell responses to AZD1222 COVID-19 vaccine (dated by TCRdb to the early 2020s). The method behind the library was the immunoSEQ multiplex PCR assay. Here the immuneACCESS table is served through TCRdb, limited to in-frame sequences with V and J called. Missing clones are a known gap in these copies; in checked studies unresolved V genes cover under half, and the rest lacks a known reason. This sample lists over 120,000 clones; about 90% were detected once. The ten most abundant clones make up 3% to 4% of the sample. The time point label, as the study defines it: about 28 days (+/-7) after the second vaccine dose. The sequences come from peripheral blood, collected 28 days after the second AZD1222 dose. The receptors shown here come from an adult who received the AZD1222 COVID-19 vaccine.

The chain uses TRBV18 and TRBJ1-1; D ambiguous. The CDR3 contains 15 residues. Germline V gene data show CDR1 as KGHSH and CDR2 as LQKENI. V lost 3 bases, J lost 4 bases, and 15 bases lay in between. The CDR3 sequence: CASSPPPGWGTEAFF. The CDR3, as DNA: TGTGCCAGCTCACCTCCCCCGGGGTGGGGCACTGAAGCTTTCTTT.

The chain has TRBV3-1 (or the pseudogene TRBV3-2) and TRBJ1-2; 9 bases are a match to TRBD1. V shed 0 bases and J 7 bases; nucleotides not matched to a gene: 6. Per germline, CDR1 LGHDT and CDR2 YNNKEL (reference sequence). The CDR3 spans 15 residues. The CDR3 nucleotides are TGTGCCAGCAGCCAAGACTACAGGGGGCTCGGTGGCTACACCTTC. Its protein product is CASSQDYRGLGGYTF.

The chain joins TRBV28 to TRBJ1-1; D remains unclear. The V gene's germline CDR1 is MDHEN and CDR2 SYDVKM. Trimming left V 6 bases short and J 1 base short, with 12 bases between. There are 14 residues in the CDR3. The CDR3 sequence is CASRQSAGNTEAFF. The CDR3, as DNA: TGTGCCAGCAGGCAGAGTGCTGGGAACACTGAAGCTTTCTTT.

The chain combines TRBV6-6 with TRBJ1-6; 10 nucleotides match TRBD1. The V and J ends lost 6 bases and 10 bases, in that order; junction bases with no gene match: 3. Per the germline V gene, CDR1 is MNHNY and CDR2 is SVGAGI (reference sequence). The CDR3 sequence is 13 residues long. CDR3 bases: TGTGCCAGCAGACCGGGACAGGGGTCACCCCTCCACTTT. As protein: CASRPGQGSPLHF.

The chain recombines TRBV19 with TRBJ1-2; D possibly corresponds to TRBD1 (5 bases). CDR1 is LNHDA and CDR2 is SQIVND in the germline V gene (reference sequence). This CDR3 region has 14 residues. With 4 bases removed from V and 4 bases from J, the gap between germline ends came to 13 bases. The CDR3 sequence: CASSRQTNLYGYTF. CDR3 nucleotide sequence: TGTGCCAGTAGTAGACAGACCAATCTCTATGGCTACACCTTC. The entire variable domain, with the rest obtained from reference TRBV19 and TRBJ1-2, is as follows: DGGITQSPKYLFRKEGQNVTLSCEQNLNHDAMYWYRQDPGQGLRLIYYSQIVNDFQKGDIAEGYSVSREKKESFPLTVTSAQKNPTAFYLCASSRQTNLYGYTFGSGTRLTVV.

The chain employs TRBV6-5 and TRBJ2-3; 8 bases agree with TRBD1. The V and J ends lost 9 bases and 2 bases, in that order; junction bases with no gene match: 7. CDR1 MNHEY and CDR2 SVGAGI come from the germline V gene. There are 14 residues in the CDR3. The CDR3 DNA is TGTGCCAGTCGGGACAGGTTAATCACAGATACGCAGTATTTT. This sequence encodes CASRDRLITDTQYF.

The table lists this clone with a count of one. V and J are TRBV11-2 and TRBJ2-2, with D perhaps matching TRBD2 (6 bases). The CDR3 spans 13 residues. Germline-derived CDR1 and CDR2 are SGHAT and FQNNGV. V was cut by 3 bases and J by 5 bases, with 7 bases left in between. In DNA, the CDR3 is TGTGCCAGCAGCTTGGGGGGAACCGGGGAGCTGTTTTTT. Protein product: CASSLGGTGELFF.

The rearrangement uses TRBV4-2 and TRBJ2-7; perhaps TRBD1 as D (6 bases). The germline V gene encodes CDR1 LGHNA and CDR2 YNFKEQ. V was cut by 4 bases and J by 3 bases, with 16 bases left in between. This CDR3 has 15 residues. DNA of the CDR3: TGTGCCAGCAGCCCGTTCCGGGACACCTACTACGAGCAGTACTTC. Its protein product is CASSPFRDTYYEQYF.

This rearrangement joins TRBV10-2 to TRBJ2-3; TRBD1 or TRBD2 may be the D gene (5 bases each). CDR3 size: 10 residues. V gave up 8 bases and J gave up 6 bases, with 6 bases separating them. Germline loops: CDR1 WSHSY, CDR2 SAAADI. CDR3 region: CASWGDTQYF. The CDR3 coding sequence is TGCGCCAGCTGGGGGGATACGCAGTATTTT.

The chain has TRBV19 and TRBJ1-5; the D is unclear. Trimming removed 6 bases from V and 9 bases from J, with 24 bases in between. The CDR3 is 16 amino acids. The V gene's germline CDR1 is LNHDA and CDR2 SQIVND (reference sequence). CDR3 coding DNA: TGTGCCAGTAGCGACATTTCGGTCGGCCTCTGGGGGCCCCAGCATTTT. Residues: CASSDISVGLWGPQHF.